One and the same sample provided the 28 T cell receptor beta chains below, sequenced in a study of response to subunit inactivated influenza vaccine. Each CDR3 protein gets one entry after TCRdb re-called the RT-PCR reads with MiXCR. This table holds around 850,000 distinct CDR3 sequences, under 20% found once. The starting material was PBMCs from blood, obtained 4 to 6 days after vaccination. Receptor source: a man in his forties or fifties who received an inactivated influenza vaccine.

The J gene is TRBJ2-1, the V gene TRBV12-3 or TRBV12-4; 7 bases align to TRBD1. With 5 bases clipped from V and 0 bases from J, the junction kept 10 bases outside the gene matches. This CDR3 is built from 17 residues. CDR3 sequence: CASSPTLTGSSYNEQFF. The CDR3 bases are TGTGCCAGCAGTCCAACCCTGACAGGGAGCTCCTACAATGAGCAGTTCTTC.

V usage is TRBV27 and J usage is TRBJ2-7; TRBD1 matches 9 bases. CDR3 length: 14 residues. The J segment lost 7 bases and the V segment lost 5 bases, leaving 9 bases of the junction unmatched. Germline CDR1 reads MNHEY; CDR2 reads SMNVEV (reference sequence). CDR3 amino acids: CASSTYRGRWEQYF. CDR3 coding DNA: TGTGCCAGCAGTACCTACAGGGGGCGCTGGGAGCAGTACTTC.

This clonotype was counted between two and nine times. The chain uses TRBV4-3 and TRBJ1-6, with 7 bases fitting TRBD1. Germline CDR1 LGHNA, CDR2 YSLEER. This CDR3 region has 15 residues. V shed 4 bases and J 4 bases; nucleotides not matched to a gene: 4. CDR3 nucleotides: TGCGCCAGCAGCCCGGGGACAGAGTATAATTCACCCCTCCACTTT. Its protein is CASSPGTEYNSPLHF.

This clonotype appeared a few times. The V and J genes are TRBV28 and TRBJ2-2; D might be TRBD1 or TRBD2, each matching 5 bases. V lost 6 bases and J lost 6, with 14 bases in between. This CDR3 has 14 residues. Germline CDR1 is MDHEN and CDR2 is SYDVKM. CDR3 bases: TGTGCCAGCAGCGTCCTGACAGCGGCCGGGGAGCTGTTTTTT. This codes for CASSVLTAAGELFF.

This clonotype turned up a few times. V is TRBV7-8 and J is TRBJ1-1; D unresolved. Trimming removed 1 base at V and 4 bases at J, with 13 bases between. The CDR3 sequence is 15 residues long. CDR1 SGHVS and CDR2 FQNEAQ come from the germline V gene. The CDR3 nucleotides are TGTGCCAGCAGCTTAGTCTCCATGGGCGGCACTGAAGCTTTCTTT. Translation: CASSLVSMGGTEAFF.

Points on this clonotype: Germline and junction disagree at one end, which may indicate a read error. This sequence joins TRBV5-1 and TRBJ2-7; TRBD1 might be the D (6 bases). This CDR3 is built from 14 residues. Germline lookup yields CDR1 SGHRS and CDR2 YFSETQ. In DNA, the CDR3 is TGCGCCAGCCGATTGGGGGACATACCAGTAGCGTGGCACTTC. Translation gives CASRLGDIPVAWHF.

This clonotype was observed at least ten times. This chain links TRBV12-3 or TRBV12-4 with TRBJ2-2; 8 bases align to TRBD2. With V trimmed by 8 bases and J by 4 bases, 9 bases remained unmatched. This CDR3 region has 15 residues. The CDR3 here is CASAKAGTSTGELFF. CDR3 DNA: TGTGCCAGCGCGAAAGCCGGGACTAGCACCGGGGAGCTGTTTTTT.

This clonotype was observed a few times. The V gene is TRBV3-1, the J gene TRBJ1-4; tentatively, D is TRBD1 (6 bases). The V and J ends lost 2 bases and 3 bases respectively, with 13 bases between them. Germline CDR1 is LGHDT and CDR2 is YNNKEL (reference sequence). This CDR3 contains 16 residues. The CDR3 DNA reads TGTGCCAGCAGCCAACACGGACAGAGCTCTAATGAAAAACTGTTTTTT. This encodes CASSQHGQSSNEKLFF.

The rearrangement uses TRBV20-1 and TRBJ2-1, with D perhaps given as TRBD1 or TRBD2 (5 bases each). Trimming took off 4 bases at V and 2 bases at J, with 12 bases between the two ends. This CDR3 contains 14 residues. Germline values: CDR1 DFQATT, CDR2 SNEGSKA (reference sequence). The CDR3 coding sequence is TGCAGTGCTACCCGGGACCTAACCTACAATGAGCAGTTCTTC. It translates to CSATRDLTYNEQFF.

This clonotype was counted between two and nine times. The chain recombines TRBV12-3 or TRBV12-4 with TRBJ2-3; perhaps D is TRBD1 or TRBD2 (5 bases each). The length of the CDR3 is 15 residues. V was shortened by 6 bases and J by 3 bases, with 16 bases between the two germline ends. This CDR3 reads CASRNVGTMTDTQYF. CDR3 coding DNA: TGTGCCAGCAGGAACGTCGGGACCATGACAGATACGCAGTATTTT.

The genes are TRBV28 and TRBJ2-2; 9 positions match TRBD1. The CDR3 sequence is 15 residues long. V shed 4 bases and J 5 bases; nucleotides not matched to a gene: 5. Looked up from germline, CDR1 is MDHEN and CDR2 is SYDVKM. The CDR3, as DNA: TGTGCCAGCAGTTGGACAGGGGTGGAAACCGGGGAGCTGTTTTTT. As protein: CASSWTGVETGELFF.

Only a few counts were recorded for this clonotype. This sequence joins TRBV5-1 and TRBJ2-5; 8 nucleotides align to TRBD1. J lost 2 bases, V lost 7 bases, and 7 bases had no gene match. This CDR3 is built from 14 residues. CDR1 is SGHRS and CDR2 is YFSETQ in the germline V gene. This CDR3 is CASEPGGRQETQYF. The CDR3 DNA sequence: TGCGCCAGCGAACCAGGGGGCAGGCAAGAGACCCAGTACTTC. The variable domain in full, with the rest retrieved from reference TRBV5-1 and TRBJ2-5, is KAGVTQTPRYLIKTRGQQVTLSCSPISGHRSVSWYQQTPGQGLQFLFEYFSETQRNKGNFPGRFSGRQFSNSRSEMNVSTLELGDSALYLCASEPGGRQETQYFGPGTRLLVL.

This clonotype was seen more than once but under ten times. J is TRBJ2-7 and V is TRBV4-3; tentatively, D is TRBD1 (5 bases). Germline CDR1 reads LGHNA; CDR2 reads YSLEER. V was shortened by 0 bases and J by 0 bases, with 12 bases between the two germline ends. The length of the CDR3 is 16 residues. CDR3 DNA: TGCGCCAGCAGCCAAGAGCAGGGCCAGGGCTCCTACGAGCAGTACTTC. Its protein product is CASSQEQGQGSYEQYF.

This clonotype came up a few times. The chain has TRBV28 and TRBJ2-5; a possible D gene is TRBD2 (6 bases). Germline-derived CDR1 and CDR2 are MDHEN and SYDVKM. The V gene lost 0 bases and the J gene lost 5 bases, with 16 bases spanning the gap. The CDR3 totals 16 residues. CDR3 in DNA: TGTGCCAGCAGTTTATGGGGGGACTTCCTGGGGGAGACCCAGTACTTC. Protein: CASSLWGDFLGETQYF.

V usage is TRBV5-1 and J usage is TRBJ2-1; D unclear. The CDR3 sequence is 13 residues long. Germline V gene lookup returns CDR1 SGHRS and CDR2 YFSETQ. Deletions cut 4 bases from V and 8 bases from J, with 13 bases between. The CDR3 sequence: CASSKETMDEQFF. Written as DNA, the CDR3 is TGCGCCAGCAGCAAAGAAACAATGGATGAGCAGTTCTTC.

The chain joins TRBV29-1 to TRBJ2-7; 7 positions match TRBD1. The CDR3 consists of 12 residues. Germline values: CDR1 SQVTM, CDR2 ANQGSEA. With V trimmed by 6 bases and J by 7 bases, 9 bases remained unmatched. The CDR3 DNA sequence: TGCAGCGTCCGACAGGGAGCGAGAGAGCAGTACTTC. Translation: CSVRQGAREQYF.

The chain combines TRBV5-1 with TRBJ2-3; D call uncertain. Germline V lookup: CDR1 SGHRS, CDR2 YFSETQ. Trimming shortened V by 4 bases and J by 2 bases, and 11 bases separated the two germline ends. The CDR3 has 14 amino acids. CDR3 nucleotides: TGCGCCAGCAGCACCGTTGGGGACACAGATACGCAGTATTTT. Protein product: CASSTVGDTDTQYF.

The table lists this clonotype with many counts. The rearrangement links TRBV6-1 to TRBJ2-7, with TRBD1 matching 9 bases. The J segment lost 2 bases and the V segment lost 6 bases, leaving 5 bases of the junction unmatched. Germline CDR1 and CDR2: MNHNS and SASEGT. This CDR3 is 14 amino acids long. This CDR3 reads CASSHRQGAYEQYF. The CDR3 region has the DNA TGTGCCAGCAGCCACCGACAGGGGGCCTACGAGCAGTACTTC.

The DNA for the CDR3 is TGCAGTGCCACCCAGCGTAGGGCAGGGGATTTCTTT. The encoded protein is CSATQRRAGDFF. The chain has TRBV20-1 and TRBJ1-1, with D perhaps matching TRBD1 (6 bases). The CDR3 loop spans 12 amino acids. Germline V gene lookup returns CDR1 DFQATT and CDR2 SNEGSKA (reference sequence). Trimming left V 6 bases short and J 13 bases short, with 21 bases between.

In its sample, this clonotype was seen once. The chain recombines TRBV6-2 or TRBV6-3 with TRBJ1-5; a possible D gene is TRBD1 (5 bases). Trimming took 6 bases from V and 9 from J, leaving 15 bases between them. CDR3 length: 13 amino acids. Germline V gene data show CDR1 as MNHEY and CDR2 as SVGEGT. The CDR3, as DNA: TGTGCCAGCAGAGCTGGGCAGGGTTTGCCCCAGCATTTT. This encodes CASRAGQGLPQHF.

This clonotype has just a few counts. The chain couples TRBV15 to TRBJ1-6; 8 nucleotides align to TRBD1. The CDR3 is 15 residues long. V gave up 0 bases and J gave up 10 bases; unmatched junction bases: 5. Germline assignment: CDR1 LNHNV and CDR2 YYDKDF (reference sequence). CDR3 protein: CATSRDQGAISPLHF. The CDR3 nucleotides are TGTGCCACCAGCAGAGATCAGGGGGCAATATCACCCCTCCACTTT.

This clonotype was counted between two and nine times. This chain connects TRBV24-1 to TRBJ2-7, with D unresolved. Looked up from germline, CDR1 is KGHDR and CDR2 is SFDVKD. This CDR3 has 11 amino acids. V dropped 4 bases and J dropped 7 bases, with 7 bases sitting between them. CDR3 nucleotide sequence: TGTGCCACCAGTGAGTCGGAAGAGCAGTACTTC. It encodes CATSESEEQYF.

In its sample, this clonotype was seen a few times. This rearrangement joins TRBV29-1 to TRBJ2-3; unclear D gene. The CDR3 loop spans 16 amino acids. From germline, CDR1 is SQVTM and CDR2 ANQGSEA. V dropped 2 bases and J dropped 4 bases, with 19 bases sitting between them. In nucleotides, the CDR3 is TGCAGCGTTGAATCTTACCCCCCTTTCCCTGCAGATACGCAGTATTTT. Protein product: CSVESYPPFPADTQYF.

The chain combines TRBV2 with TRBJ1-2; D may be TRBD1 (6 bases). V shed 4 bases and J shed 2 bases, with 14 bases lying between them. The CDR3 contains 15 residues. Germline loops: CDR1 SNHLY, CDR2 FYNNEI. The CDR3, as DNA: TGTGCCAGCAGTGGGACAGCGATCAAGAACTATGGCTACACCTTC. Residues: CASSGTAIKNYGYTF.

The chain is built from TRBV5-1 and TRBJ2-2; 9 bases are shared with TRBD2. Per germline, CDR1 SGHRS and CDR2 YFSETQ. With V trimmed by 3 bases and J by 0 bases, 3 bases remained unmatched. This CDR3 spans 16 amino acids. CDR3 sequence reads: CASSSRLAANTGELFF. For the CDR3, the DNA is TGCGCCAGCAGCTCACGACTAGCGGCGAACACCGGGGAGCTGTTTTTT.

V is TRBV5-5 and J is TRBJ1-2, with D perhaps TRBD1 (5 bases). The CDR3 is 15 amino acids. The germline gives CDR1 SGHKS, CDR2 YYEKEE (reference sequence). V was shortened by 2 bases and J by 0 bases, with 11 bases between the two germline ends. For the CDR3, the DNA is TGTGCCAGCAGCTTTGGAGGGGCCACTAACTATGGCTACACCTTC. This sequence encodes CASSFGGATNYGYTF.

The V and J genes are TRBV7-8 and TRBJ2-1, with a tentative D call TRBD1 (6 bases). The CDR3 length is 16 residues. V shed 5 bases and J shed 5 bases, with 19 bases lying between them. CDR1 and CDR2 (germline): SGHVS, FQNEAQ. For the CDR3, the DNA is TGTGCCAGCAGCCCCAAGGTGTGGGGGCCGAACAATGAGCAGTTCTTC. Translation: CASSPKVWGPNNEQFF.

This clonotype was seen only a few times. The genes are TRBV20-1 and TRBJ2-3, with D possibly being TRBD2 (6 bases). Trimming stripped 3 bases from V and 5 bases from J, with 15 bases between. Germline V gene data show CDR1 as DFQATT and CDR2 as SNEGSKA (reference sequence). The CDR3 loop spans 14 amino acids. The CDR3 loop is CSARAPGVLDTQYF. The CDR3 DNA sequence: TGCAGTGCTAGGGCACCGGGAGTTTTAGATACGCAGTATTTT.